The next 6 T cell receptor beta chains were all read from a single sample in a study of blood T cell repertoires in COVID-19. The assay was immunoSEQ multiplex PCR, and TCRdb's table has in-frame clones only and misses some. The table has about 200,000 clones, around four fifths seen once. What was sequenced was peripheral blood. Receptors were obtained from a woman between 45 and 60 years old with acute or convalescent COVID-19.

In nucleotides, the CDR3 is TGTGCCAGTAGTATTGTAGGGGGTCGAGGCGGGGAGCTGTTTTTT. This codes for CASSIVGGRGGELFF. This chain connects TRBV19 to TRBJ2-2, with D possibly TRBD1 on 6 matching bases. This CDR3 is built from 15 residues. The germline CDR1 and CDR2 sequences are LNHDA and SQIVND (reference sequence). The germline V and J ends were trimmed by 3 bases and 7 bases, with 15 bases remaining between them.

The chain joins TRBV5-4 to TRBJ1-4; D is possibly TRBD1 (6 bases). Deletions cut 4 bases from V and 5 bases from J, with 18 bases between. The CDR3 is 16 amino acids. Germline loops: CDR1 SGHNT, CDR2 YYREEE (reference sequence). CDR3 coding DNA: TGTGCCAGCAGCGAAAACCGTAGGGGGTTAAATGAAAAACTGTTTTTT. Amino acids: CASSENRRGLNEKLFF.

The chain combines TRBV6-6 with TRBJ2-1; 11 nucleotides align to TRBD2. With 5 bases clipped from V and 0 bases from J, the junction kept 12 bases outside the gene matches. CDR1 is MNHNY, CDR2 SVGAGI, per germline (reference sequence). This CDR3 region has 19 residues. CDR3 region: CASSLSGTSGLSSYNEQFF. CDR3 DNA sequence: TGTGCCAGCAGTCTCTCCGGGACTAGCGGTTTGAGCTCCTACAATGAGCAGTTCTTC.

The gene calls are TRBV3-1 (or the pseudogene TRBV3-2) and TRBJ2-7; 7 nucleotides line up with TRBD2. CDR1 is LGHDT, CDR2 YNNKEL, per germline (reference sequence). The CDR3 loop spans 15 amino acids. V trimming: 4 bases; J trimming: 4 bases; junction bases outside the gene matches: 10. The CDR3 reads CASSPREAGGYEQYF. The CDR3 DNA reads TGTGCCAGCAGCCCACGGGAGGCCGGTGGGTACGAGCAGTACTTC.

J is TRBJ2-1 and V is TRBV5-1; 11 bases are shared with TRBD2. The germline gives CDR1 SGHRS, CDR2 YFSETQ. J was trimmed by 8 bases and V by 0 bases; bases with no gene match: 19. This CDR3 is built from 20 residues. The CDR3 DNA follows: TGCGCCAGCAGCTTGGCCCGGTGGGTAGAAACTAGCGGGAGTGGGGATGAGCAGTTCTTC. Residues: CASSLARWVETSGSGDEQFF.

The CDR3, as DNA: TGTGCCAGCAGTGAAGCGCTTCTAGCGGGAGCATCGTACAATGAGCAGTTCTTC. Encoded protein: CASSEALLAGASYNEQFF. V is TRBV2 and J is TRBJ2-1, with TRBD2 identical over 10 bases. Germline CDR1 SNHLY, CDR2 FYNNEI. The CDR3 loop spans 18 amino acids. The V and J ends lost 0 bases and 4 bases, in that order; junction bases with no gene match: 9.